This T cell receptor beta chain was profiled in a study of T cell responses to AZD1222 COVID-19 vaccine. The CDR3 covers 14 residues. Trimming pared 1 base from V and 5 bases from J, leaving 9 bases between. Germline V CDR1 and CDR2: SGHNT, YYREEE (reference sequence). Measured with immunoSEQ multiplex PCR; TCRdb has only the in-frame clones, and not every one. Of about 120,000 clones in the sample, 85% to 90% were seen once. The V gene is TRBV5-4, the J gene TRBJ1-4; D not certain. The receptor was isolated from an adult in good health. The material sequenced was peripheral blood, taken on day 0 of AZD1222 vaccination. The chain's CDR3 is CASSLPSVNEKLFF. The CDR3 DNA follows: TGTGCCAGCAGCTTGCCCAGTGTAAATGAAAAACTGTTTTTT.